Below, 14 T cell receptor beta chains from the same sample are listed, as sequenced in a study of T cell repertoires in cytomegalovirus infection (dated by TCRdb to between 2018 and 2021). These receptors have no identified antigens. Explained via the paper, the treatment or condition label denotes: in vitro stimulation with specific CMV peptide epitopes to enrich CMV-specific T cells. The sequencer was an Illumina HiSeq 1500. TCRdb trimmed public reads at Q25 via fastp, called clones via MiXCR and kept in-frame beta chains. Here each entry gathers all rows of one CDR3 protein and keeps the most common genes and DNA. The sample data list roughly 990,000 distinct CDR3 sequences, and around 32% of these were observed just once. Roughly an eighth of the sample lies in the top ten. The sequences come from cultured CD8+ T cells from PBMCs, collected from culture after CMV antigen stimulation. Every receptor here comes from a human donor in good health (CMV status not recorded). Some clones in this sample may be carry-over from other donors' samples.

The chain carries TRBV7-9 and TRBJ2-1; D gene uncertain. The CDR3 runs 11 residues. V lost 5 bases and J lost 10, with 9 bases in between. The germline gives CDR1 SEHNR, CDR2 FQNEAQ (reference sequence). The CDR3 reads CASSRPPEQFF. CDR3 coding DNA: TGTGCCAGCAGCCGACCTCCGGAGCAGTTCTTC.

V is TRBV15 and J is TRBJ1-1, with a possible D match to TRBD1 (6 bases). The germline V gene has CDR1 LNHNV and CDR2 YYDKDF (reference sequence). The CDR3 has 14 residues. The ends were cut back, 0 bases at V and 4 bases at J, with 9 bases in the middle. The CDR3 DNA is TGTGCCACCAGCAGAGATAGGGGGTTCACTGAAGCTTTCTTT. Translation gives CATSRDRGFTEAFF.

In its sample, this clonotype was seen a few times. The chain links TRBV7-9 to TRBJ1-1; the D is unclear. The CDR3 covers 12 residues. Germline CDR1 SEHNR, CDR2 FQNEAQ (reference sequence). V gave up 5 bases and J gave up 4 bases, with 8 bases separating them. CDR3 sequence reads: CASSPPATEAFF. The CDR3 coding sequence is TGTGCCAGCAGCCCCCCAGCCACTGAAGCTTTCTTT. Combining the CDR3 with reference TRBV7-9 and TRBJ1-1 gives the whole variable domain DTGVSQNPRHKITKRGQNVTFRCDPISEHNRLYWYRQTLGQGPEFLTYFQNEAQLEKSRLLSDRFSAERPKGSFSTLEIQRTEQGDSAMYLCASSPPATEAFFGQGTRLTVV.

The chain has TRBV20-1 and TRBJ2-7, with a tentative D call TRBD1 (5 bases). The germline gives CDR1 DFQATT, CDR2 SNEGSKA (reference sequence). The CDR3 runs to 15 residues. The ends were cut back, 0 bases at V and 2 bases at J, with 14 bases in the middle. CDR3 sequence (DNA): TGCAGTGCTAGAGATGAAGGGGAAAGTGCCTACGAGCAGTACTTC. Its protein is CSARDEGESAYEQYF.

As DNA, the CDR3 is TGTGCCATCAGTGAGTCTTCTTCGTGGTTAAAAGCTTTCTTT. Its protein is CAISESSSWLKAFF. The chain employs TRBV10-3 and TRBJ1-1; D ambiguous. Trimming took 0 bases from V and 9 from J, leaving 14 bases between them. Germline CDR1 ENHRY, CDR2 SYGVKD. The CDR3 contains 14 residues.

This clonotype came up once. This chain joins TRBV6-1 and TRBJ2-5, with D possibly being TRBD1 (6 bases). Germline-derived CDR1 and CDR2 are MNHNS and SASEGT. The CDR3 is 13 amino acids. V was shortened by 1 base and J by 4 bases, with 7 bases between the two germline ends. CDR3 in DNA: TGTGCCAGCAGTGAAGAAGGGGGAGAGACCCAGTACTTC. Its translation is CASSEEGGETQYF.

This clonotype was seen only a few times. This chain uses TRBV19 with TRBJ1-5, with 8 bases aligning to TRBD1. Trimming removed 7 bases from V and 7 bases from J; junction bases left unmatched: 12. CDR1 LNHDA and CDR2 SQIVND come from the germline V gene (reference sequence). This CDR3 is built from 15 residues. This chain's CDR3 is CASTPGGPDPQPQHF. CDR3 in DNA: TGTGCCAGTACCCCAGGGGGCCCCGATCCCCAGCCCCAGCATTTT.

This clonotype has a count of ten or more. The chain is built from TRBV5-1 and TRBJ1-1, with unresolved D. This CDR3 region has 16 residues. Per the germline V gene, CDR1 is SGHRS and CDR2 is YFSETQ. V was clipped by 7 bases and J by 1 base, with 20 bases between them. CDR3 region: CASHTSRGPSNTEAFF. The DNA for the CDR3 is TGCGCCAGCCACACTTCGCGGGGTCCGTCGAACACTGAAGCTTTCTTT.

The chain employs TRBV7-9 and TRBJ1-2, with 8 bases matching TRBD1. The CDR3 loop spans 14 amino acids. Germline V lookup: CDR1 SEHNR, CDR2 FQNEAQ (reference sequence). The V and J ends lost 7 bases and 4 bases, in that order; junction bases with no gene match: 8. The CDR3 DNA reads TGTGCCAGCACCGACAGGGGTTTTGGCTATGGCTACACCTTC. Translation: CASTDRGFGYGYTF.

V and J are TRBV6-1 and TRBJ2-2; TRBD2 matches 10 bases. V shed 11 bases, J shed 7 bases, and the junction held 13 bases outside the gene matches. The germline V gene encodes CDR1 MNHNS and CDR2 SASEGT. The CDR3 totals 15 residues. CDR3 coding DNA: TGTGCCTCCTGGGGGCTAGCGGGGGCCCACGGGGAGCTGTTTTTT. Translation: CASWGLAGAHGELFF.

The gene calls are TRBV7-9 and TRBJ2-7, with D possibly TRBD2 on 7 matching bases. The ends were cut back, 5 bases at V and 2 bases at J, with 13 bases in the middle. In germline, CDR1 is SEHNR, CDR2 FQNEAQ (reference sequence). CDR3 size: 14 residues. Written as DNA, the CDR3 is TGTGCCAGCAGCCAAAGGGGGACTACCTACGAGCAGTACTTC. It codes for CASSQRGTTYEQYF.

This clonotype has more than one count but fewer than ten. The chain has TRBV5-6 and TRBJ1-5; 8 bases map to TRBD1. Germline CDR1 SGHDT, CDR2 YYEEEE. V dropped 0 bases and J dropped 1; count of bases not matched to a gene: 9. The length of the CDR3 is 18 residues. CDR3 coding DNA: TGTGCCAGCAGCTTGGGTGGCAGGGGGCTGTCGAGCAATCAGCCCCAGCATTTT. Its translation is CASSLGGRGLSSNQPQHF.

This clonotype was counted only a few times. One end of the junction is discordant with germline, which a read error may explain. The chain couples TRBV5-6 to TRBJ2-4; D not certain. The germline V gene encodes CDR1 SGHDT and CDR2 YYEEEE. This CDR3 region has 17 residues. The CDR3 spells CASSFPTETLAKNIQYF. CDR3 DNA: TGTGCCAGTAGCTTCCCTACAGAGACCCTAGCCAAAAACATTCAGTACTTC.

The chain recombines TRBV3-1 with TRBJ2-1; 10 bases are a match to TRBD2. The length of the CDR3 is 16 residues. CDR1 and CDR2 (germline): LGHDT, YNNKEL (reference sequence). After removal of 1 base from V and 5 bases from J, the junction contained 5 bases not matched to a gene. The CDR3 bases are TGTGCCAGCAGCCAAGGGGGTCTAGCGGGGGACAATGAGCAGTTCTTC. Amino acids: CASSQGGLAGDNEQFF.